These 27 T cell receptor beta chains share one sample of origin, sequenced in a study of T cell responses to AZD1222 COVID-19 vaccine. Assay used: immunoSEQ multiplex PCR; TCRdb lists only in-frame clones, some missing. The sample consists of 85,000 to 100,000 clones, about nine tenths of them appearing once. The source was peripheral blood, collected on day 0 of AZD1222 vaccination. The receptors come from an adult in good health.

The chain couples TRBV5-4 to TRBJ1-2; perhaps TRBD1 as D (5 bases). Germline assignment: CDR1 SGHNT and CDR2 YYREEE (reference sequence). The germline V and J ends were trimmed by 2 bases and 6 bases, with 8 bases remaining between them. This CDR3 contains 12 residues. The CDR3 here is CASSFWGNGYTF. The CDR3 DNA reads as TGTGCCAGCAGCTTCTGGGGGAATGGCTACACCTTC.

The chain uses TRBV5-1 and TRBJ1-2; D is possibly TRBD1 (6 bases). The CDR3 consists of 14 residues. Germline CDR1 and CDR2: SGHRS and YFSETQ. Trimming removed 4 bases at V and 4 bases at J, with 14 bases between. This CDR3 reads CASSPGGDTYGYTF. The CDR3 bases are TGCGCCAGCAGCCCTGGGGGGGACACCTATGGCTACACCTTC.

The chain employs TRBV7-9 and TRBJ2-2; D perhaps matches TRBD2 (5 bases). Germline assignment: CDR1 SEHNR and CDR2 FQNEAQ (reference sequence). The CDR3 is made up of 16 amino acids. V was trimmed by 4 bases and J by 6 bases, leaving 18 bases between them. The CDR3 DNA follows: TGTGCCAGCAGCTCCCGGGGATACACAGTTCCCGGGGAGCTGTTTTTT. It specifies CASSSRGYTVPGELFF.

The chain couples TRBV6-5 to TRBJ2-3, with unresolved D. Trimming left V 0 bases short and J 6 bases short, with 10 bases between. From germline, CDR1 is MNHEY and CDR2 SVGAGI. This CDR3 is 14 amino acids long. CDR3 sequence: CASSYSTLGDTQYF. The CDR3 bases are TGTGCCAGCAGTTACTCGACATTGGGTGATACGCAGTATTTT.

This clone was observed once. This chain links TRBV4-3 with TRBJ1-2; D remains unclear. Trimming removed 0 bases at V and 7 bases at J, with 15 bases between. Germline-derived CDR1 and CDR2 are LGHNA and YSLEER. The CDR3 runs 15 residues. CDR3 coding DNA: TGCGCCAGCAGCCAAGAATCCCCGGGATCGGCTGGCTACACCTTC. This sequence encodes CASSQESPGSAGYTF.

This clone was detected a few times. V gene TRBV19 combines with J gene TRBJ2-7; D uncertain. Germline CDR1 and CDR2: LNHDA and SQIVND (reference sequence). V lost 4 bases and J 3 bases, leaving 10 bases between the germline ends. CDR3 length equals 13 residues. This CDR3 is CASSNGEFYEQYF. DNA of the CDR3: TGTGCCAGTAGTAATGGCGAGTTCTACGAGCAGTACTTC.

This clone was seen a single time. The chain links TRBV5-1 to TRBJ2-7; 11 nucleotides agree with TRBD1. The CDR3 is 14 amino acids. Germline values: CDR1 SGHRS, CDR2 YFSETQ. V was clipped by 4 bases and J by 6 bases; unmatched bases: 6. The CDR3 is CASSQGTGGAEQYF. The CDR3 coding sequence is TGCGCCAGCAGCCAAGGGACAGGGGGGGCCGAGCAGTACTTC.

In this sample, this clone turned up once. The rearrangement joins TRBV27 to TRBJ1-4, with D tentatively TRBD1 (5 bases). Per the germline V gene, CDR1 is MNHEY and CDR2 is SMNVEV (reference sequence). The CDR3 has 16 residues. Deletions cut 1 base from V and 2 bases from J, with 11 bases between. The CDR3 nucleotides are TGTGCCAGCAGTTTATTAGCAGGGACGACTAATGAAAAACTGTTTTTT. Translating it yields CASSLLAGTTNEKLFF.

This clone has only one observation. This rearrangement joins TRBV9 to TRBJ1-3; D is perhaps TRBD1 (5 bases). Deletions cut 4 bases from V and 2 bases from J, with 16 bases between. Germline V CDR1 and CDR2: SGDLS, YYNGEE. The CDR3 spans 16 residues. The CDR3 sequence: CASSPDRGNAGNTIYF. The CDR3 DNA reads TGTGCCAGCAGCCCCGATAGGGGAAATGCTGGAAACACCATATATTTT. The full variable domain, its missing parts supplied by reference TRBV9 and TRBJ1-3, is DSGVTQTPKHLITATGQRVTLRCSPRSGDLSVYWYQQSLDQGLQFLIQYYNGEERAKGNILERFSAQQFPDLHSELNLSSLELGDSALYFCASSPDRGNAGNTIYFGEGSWLTVV.

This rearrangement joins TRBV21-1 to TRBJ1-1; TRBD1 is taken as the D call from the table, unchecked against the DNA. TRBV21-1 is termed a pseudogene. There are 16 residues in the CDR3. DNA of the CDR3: TGTGCCAGCAGCAACCCGAATCGACAGGGGAACACTGAAGCTTTCTTT. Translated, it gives CASSNPNRQGNTEAFF.

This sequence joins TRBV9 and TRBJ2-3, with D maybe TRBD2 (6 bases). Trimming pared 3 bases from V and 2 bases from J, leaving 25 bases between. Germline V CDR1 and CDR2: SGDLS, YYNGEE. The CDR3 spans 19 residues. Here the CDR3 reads CASSGTDTLRGFLTDTQYF. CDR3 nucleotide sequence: TGTGCCAGCAGCGGTACAGATACCTTGCGGGGTTTCCTCACAGATACGCAGTATTTT.

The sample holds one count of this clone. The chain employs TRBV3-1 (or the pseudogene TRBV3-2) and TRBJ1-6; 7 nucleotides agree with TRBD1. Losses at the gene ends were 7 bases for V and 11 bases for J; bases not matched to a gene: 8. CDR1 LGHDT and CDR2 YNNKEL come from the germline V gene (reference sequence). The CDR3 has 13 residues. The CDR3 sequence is CASKARGTAPLHF. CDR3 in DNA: TGTGCCAGCAAGGCAAGGGGGACAGCACCCCTCCACTTT.

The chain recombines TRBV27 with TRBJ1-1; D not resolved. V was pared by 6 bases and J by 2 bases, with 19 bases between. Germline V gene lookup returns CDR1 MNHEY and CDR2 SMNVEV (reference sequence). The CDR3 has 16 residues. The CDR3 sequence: CASSLYSGSKNTEAFF. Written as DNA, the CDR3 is TGTGCCAGCAGCCTATACTCCGGAAGCAAAAACACTGAAGCTTTCTTT.

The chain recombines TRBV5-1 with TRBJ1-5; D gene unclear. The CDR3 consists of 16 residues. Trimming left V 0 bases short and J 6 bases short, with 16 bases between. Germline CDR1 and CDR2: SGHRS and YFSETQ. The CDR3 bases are TGCGCCAGCAGCTTGGGTCCAGGCCGGGCGGTTCAGCCCCAGCATTTT. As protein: CASSLGPGRAVQPQHF.

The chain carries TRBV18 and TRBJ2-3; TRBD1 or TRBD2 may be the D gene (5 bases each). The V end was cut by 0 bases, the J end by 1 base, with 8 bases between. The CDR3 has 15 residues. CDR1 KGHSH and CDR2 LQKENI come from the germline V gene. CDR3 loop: CASSPPGRGTDTQYF. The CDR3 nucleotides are TGTGCCAGCTCACCACCGGGACGTGGCACAGATACGCAGTATTTT.

CDR3: CASSVGMSGGTYEQYF. In DNA, the CDR3 is TGTGCCAGCAGCGTAGGTATGTCAGGGGGCACGTACGAGCAGTACTTC. The V and J genes are TRBV9 and TRBJ2-7; 8 bases match TRBD1. Trimming removed 0 bases from V and 4 bases from J; junction bases left unmatched: 9. The CDR3 has 16 residues. Per the germline V gene, CDR1 is SGDLS and CDR2 is YYNGEE.

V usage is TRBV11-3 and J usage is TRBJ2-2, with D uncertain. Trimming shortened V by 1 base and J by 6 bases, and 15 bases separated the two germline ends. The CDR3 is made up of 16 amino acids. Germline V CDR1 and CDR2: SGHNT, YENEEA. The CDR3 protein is CASSLGEGCWAGELFF. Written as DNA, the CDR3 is TGTGCCAGCAGCTTAGGAGAAGGGTGTTGGGCCGGGGAGCTGTTTTTT.

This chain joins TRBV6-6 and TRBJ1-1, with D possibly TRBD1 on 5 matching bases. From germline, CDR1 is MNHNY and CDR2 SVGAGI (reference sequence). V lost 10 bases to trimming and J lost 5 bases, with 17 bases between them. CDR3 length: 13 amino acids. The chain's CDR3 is CATWVQGTTEAFF. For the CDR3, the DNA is TGTGCCACATGGGTGCAGGGAACGACTGAAGCTTTCTTT.

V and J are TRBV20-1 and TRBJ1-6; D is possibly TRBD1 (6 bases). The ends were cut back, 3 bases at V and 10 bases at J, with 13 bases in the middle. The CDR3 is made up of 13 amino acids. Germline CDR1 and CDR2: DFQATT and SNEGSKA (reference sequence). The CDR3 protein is CSASRRGQSPLHF. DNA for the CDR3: TGCAGTGCTAGTCGCAGGGGCCAGTCACCCCTCCACTTT.

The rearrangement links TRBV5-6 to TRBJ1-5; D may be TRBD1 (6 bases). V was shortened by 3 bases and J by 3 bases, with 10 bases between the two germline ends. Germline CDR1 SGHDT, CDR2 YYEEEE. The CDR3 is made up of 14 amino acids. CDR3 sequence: CASSSGQPNQPQHF. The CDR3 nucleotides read TGTGCCAGCAGCTCCGGACAGCCCAATCAGCCCCAGCATTTT.

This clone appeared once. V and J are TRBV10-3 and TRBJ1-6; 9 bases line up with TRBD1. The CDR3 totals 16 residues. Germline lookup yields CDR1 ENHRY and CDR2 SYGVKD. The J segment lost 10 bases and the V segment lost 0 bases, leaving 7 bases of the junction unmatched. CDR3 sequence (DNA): TGTGCCATCAGTGAGTCGGAGGGGACAGGGTCCTCACCCCTCCACTTT. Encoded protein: CAISESEGTGSSPLHF.

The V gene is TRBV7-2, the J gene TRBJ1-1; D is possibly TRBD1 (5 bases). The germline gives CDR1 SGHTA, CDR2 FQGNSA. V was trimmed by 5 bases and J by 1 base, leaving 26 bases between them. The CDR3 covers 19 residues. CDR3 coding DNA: TGTGCCAGCAGCCTCCCGAGGGTATCAACAGGAGAGCGGAACACTGAAGCTTTCTTT. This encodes CASSLPRVSTGERNTEAFF.

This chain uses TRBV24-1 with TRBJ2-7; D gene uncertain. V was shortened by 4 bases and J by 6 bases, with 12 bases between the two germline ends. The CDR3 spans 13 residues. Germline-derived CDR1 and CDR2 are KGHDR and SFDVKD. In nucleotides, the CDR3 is TGTGCCACCAGTGACCATCGATCGGGCGAGCAGTACTTC. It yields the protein CATSDHRSGEQYF.

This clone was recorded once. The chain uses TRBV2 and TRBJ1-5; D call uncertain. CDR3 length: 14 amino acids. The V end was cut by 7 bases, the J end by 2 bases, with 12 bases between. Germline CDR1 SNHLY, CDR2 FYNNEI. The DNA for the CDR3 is TGTGCCAGCACTGGGCCCGAGGGCAATCAGCCCCAGCATTTT. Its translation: CASTGPEGNQPQHF. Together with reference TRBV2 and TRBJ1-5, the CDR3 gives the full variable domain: EPEVTQTPSHQVTQMGQEVILRCVPISNHLYFYWYRQILGQKVEFLVSFYNNEISEKSEIFDDQFSVERPDGSNFTLKIRSTKLEDSAMYFCASTGPEGNQPQHFGDGTRLSIL.

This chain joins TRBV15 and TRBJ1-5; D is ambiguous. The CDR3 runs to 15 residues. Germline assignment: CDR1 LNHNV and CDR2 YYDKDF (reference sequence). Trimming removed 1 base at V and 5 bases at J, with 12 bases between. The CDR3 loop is CATSRVSGYDQPQHF. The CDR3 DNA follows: TGTGCCACCAGCAGAGTGTCAGGATATGATCAGCCCCAGCATTTT.

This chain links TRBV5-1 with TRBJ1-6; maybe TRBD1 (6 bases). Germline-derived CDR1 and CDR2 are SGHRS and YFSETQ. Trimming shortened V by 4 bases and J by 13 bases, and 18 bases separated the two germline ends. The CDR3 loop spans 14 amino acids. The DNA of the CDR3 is TGCGCCAGCAGCACGGGGACATCCGCTTTGCCCCTCCACTTT. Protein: CASSTGTSALPLHF.

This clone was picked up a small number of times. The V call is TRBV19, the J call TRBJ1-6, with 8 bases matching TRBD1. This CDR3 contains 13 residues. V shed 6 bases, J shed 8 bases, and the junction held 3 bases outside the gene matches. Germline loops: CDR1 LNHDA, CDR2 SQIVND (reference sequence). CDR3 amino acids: CASSTGGDSPLHF. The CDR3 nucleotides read TGTGCCAGTAGCACAGGGGGGGATTCACCCCTCCACTTT. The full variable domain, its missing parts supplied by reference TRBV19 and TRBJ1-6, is DGGITQSPKYLFRKEGQNVTLSCEQNLNHDAMYWYRQDPGQGLRLIYYSQIVNDFQKGDIAEGYSVSREKKESFPLTVTSAQKNPTAFYLCASSTGGDSPLHFGNGTRLTVT.